This T cell receptor beta chain originates from a study of CD8+ T cells in alopecia areata. Study-wide context: The study gave treated patients oral tofacitinib at 5 to 10 mg twice daily.

RNA was isolated and reverse transcribed to cDNA, the sequencing template. Sequenced by immunoSEQ multiplex PCR; TCRdb stores in-frame clones only, minus some. The profile shows 140,000 to 150,000 clones, 45% to 60% of them singletons. V lost 3 bases and J lost 8, with 8 bases in between. Germline values: CDR1 SGHDT, CDR2 YYEEEE. There are 11 residues in the CDR3. As to treatment: oral pan-JAK inhibitor, 5-10 mg twice daily. Alopecia areata patients provided lesional scalp punch biopsies and peripheral blood, both collected for the study. From PBMCs, CD4+ and CD8+ T cells were sorted. Study results and limitations: TCR sharing across patients was less clear than in mice, possibly HLA-related.

The sample holds one count of this clone. Its antigen is still unknown. The starting material was CD8+ T cells sorted from blood, obtained at week 4, from a patient treated with tofacitinib. The chain uses TRBV5-6 and TRBJ1-2; D call uncertain. The sequence came from a human donor with alopecia areata. Written as DNA, the CDR3 is TGTGCCAGCAGCTCGTATCGGGGCTACACCTTC. Protein product: CASSSYRGYTF.